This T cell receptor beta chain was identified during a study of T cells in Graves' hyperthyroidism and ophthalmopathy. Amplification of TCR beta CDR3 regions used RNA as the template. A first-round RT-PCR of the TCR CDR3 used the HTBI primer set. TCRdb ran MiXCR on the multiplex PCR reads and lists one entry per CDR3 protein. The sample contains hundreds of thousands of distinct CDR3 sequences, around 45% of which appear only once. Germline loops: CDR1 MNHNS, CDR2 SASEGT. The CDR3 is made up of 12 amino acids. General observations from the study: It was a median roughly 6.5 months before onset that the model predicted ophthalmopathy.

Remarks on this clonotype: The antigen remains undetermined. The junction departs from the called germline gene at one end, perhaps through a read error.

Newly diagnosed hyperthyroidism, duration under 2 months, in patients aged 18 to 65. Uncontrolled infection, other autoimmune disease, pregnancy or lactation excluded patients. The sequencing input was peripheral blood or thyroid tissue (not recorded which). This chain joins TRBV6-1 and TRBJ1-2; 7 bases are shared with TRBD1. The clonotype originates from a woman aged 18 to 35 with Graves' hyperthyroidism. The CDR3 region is CASSEDRGGHTF. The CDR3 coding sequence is TGTGCCAGCAGTGAAGACAGGGGTGGCCACACCTTC.